Detailed here is one T cell receptor (beta chain). Its target antigen remains unknown. Base qualities are missing; no much larger clone stands one base away. Using the immunoSEQ TRB Survey service, rearranged CDR3 beta regions were amplified from genomic DNA with multiplex V and J primers. To keep sequencing depth equal across samples, survey-level depth of up to 500,000 reads per sample was applied. Libraries were purified, pooled and sequenced on Illumina technology. The authors processed their data as follows. Productive clonality, sample overlap, pairwise scatters, CDR3 beta length, V/D/J gene usage and productiveness were assessed with immunoSEQ online tools. Calculated diversity was the number of unique rearrangements divided by total templates times 100; Shannon and Simpson indices were also computed. Principal component analysis used the R prcomp function and ggbiplot package on Z-score normalized data. Blood-rectal clonal overlap within each subject was quantified with Morisita's index. TCRdb mirrors the immuneACCESS table, restricted to in-frame sequences. Some clones are absent from its copies; in checked studies, under half trace to an unresolved V gene, and the reason for the others is unknown. V and J calls and clone size are as listed in that table; D and trimming were resolved from the DNA. The sample has some 50,000 clones on record, 78% of them singletons. Less than 4.5% of the sample comes from the top ten.

The CDR3 has 17 amino acids, counting the end cysteine and phenylalanine. The kept DNA is CDR3 alone, 51 bases in frame from the first base. Germline trimming amounts to 3 bases on V and 4 bases on J, with 12 as the count of junction bases outside the gene matches. Based on the germline V gene, the CDR1 and CDR2 sequences are ENHRY and SYGVKD. The sample originates from a study of pediatric ulcerative colitis (dated by TCRdb to the late 2010s). Broadly, across the study: Pancolitis was present in over 5 ulcerative colitis patients and left-sided colitis in two, and histology consistent with ulcerative colitis was found in all of these patients. By Pediatric Ulcerative Colitis Activity Index, two patients had mild disease, several had moderate disease and three had acute severe colitis. Nine or ten newly diagnosed, treatment-naive pediatric ulcerative colitis patients and a handful of non-IBD control children each provided paired blood and rectal samples.

The research as a whole found: Features of the rectal repertoire distinguished controls, mild-moderate colitis patients and acute severe colitis patients, and in acute severe colitis, rectal diversity was reduced because of clonal expansions. T cells from blood may have been included in the rectal pinch biopsies, particularly in patients with overt colitis. A couple of rectal CDR3 clonotypes were found in every ulcerative colitis patient but in no control. With only four individuals, the healthy control group was small. Because repertoires were derived from total lymphocyte DNA, patterns in rare subsets such as regulatory T cells may not have been reflected. For technical reasons, the blood samples of a couple of patients yielded substantially fewer templates, so those samples were excluded from the blood-rectal overlap analysis. Compared with controls, ulcerative colitis patients showed significantly higher autologous blood-rectal clonal overlap, a finding that suggests increased T cell trafficking to inflamed tissue.

During colonoscopy, one to two rectal pinch biopsies were obtained for research purposes. Before the diagnostic colonoscopy, none of the ulcerative colitis patients had been given immunosuppressive medication. Before DNA was isolated, the rectal biopsies underwent proteinase K digestion. The Wizard kit (Promega) was used to extract genomic DNA from the blood and intestinal samples. This TCR was sampled from a girl aged 10-17 years with moderate ulcerative colitis. Input material: gut tissue. The rearrangement combines TRBV10-3 with TRBJ1-2, and 9 junction bases match TRBD1. CDR3 protein: CAISDPDTGGRGYGYTF. The DNA sequence is given as TGTGCCATCAGTGATCCTGACACAGGGGGCCGCGGCTATGGCTACACCTTC.